The source of this T cell receptor (beta chain) is a study of control samples from healthy donors and cancer patients. The method was immunoSEQ multiplex PCR; TCRdb's version includes in-frame clones alone and lacks a portion of them. The table records fewer than 200,000 clones, approximately 95% of them present only once. Trimming took off 4 bases at V and 5 bases at J, with 20 bases between the two ends. Germline V CDR1 and CDR2: KGHDR, SFDVKD. The CDR3 spans 17 residues. Sequencing was carried out using blood. The receptor was derived from a man aged 18 to 35 in good health. The chain couples TRBV24-1 to TRBJ1-5; D might be TRBD1 (6 bases). In DNA form, the CDR3 reads TGTGCCACCAGTGAATCAGGGGATTCGCACCAACATCAGCCCCAGCATTTT. Translating it yields CATSESGDSHQHQPQHF.